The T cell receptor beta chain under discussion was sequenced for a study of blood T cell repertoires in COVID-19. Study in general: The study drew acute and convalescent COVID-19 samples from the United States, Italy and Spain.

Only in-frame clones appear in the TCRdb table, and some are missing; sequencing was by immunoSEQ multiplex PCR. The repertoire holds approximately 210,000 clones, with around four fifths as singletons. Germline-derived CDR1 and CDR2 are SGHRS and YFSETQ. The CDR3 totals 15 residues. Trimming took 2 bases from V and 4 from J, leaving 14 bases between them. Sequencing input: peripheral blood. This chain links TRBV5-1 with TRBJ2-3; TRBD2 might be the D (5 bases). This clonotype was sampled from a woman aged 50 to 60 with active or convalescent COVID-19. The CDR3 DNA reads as TGCGCCAGCAGCTTACGAGTACTAGTGGCAGATACGCAGTATTTT. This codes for CASSLRVLVADTQYF.